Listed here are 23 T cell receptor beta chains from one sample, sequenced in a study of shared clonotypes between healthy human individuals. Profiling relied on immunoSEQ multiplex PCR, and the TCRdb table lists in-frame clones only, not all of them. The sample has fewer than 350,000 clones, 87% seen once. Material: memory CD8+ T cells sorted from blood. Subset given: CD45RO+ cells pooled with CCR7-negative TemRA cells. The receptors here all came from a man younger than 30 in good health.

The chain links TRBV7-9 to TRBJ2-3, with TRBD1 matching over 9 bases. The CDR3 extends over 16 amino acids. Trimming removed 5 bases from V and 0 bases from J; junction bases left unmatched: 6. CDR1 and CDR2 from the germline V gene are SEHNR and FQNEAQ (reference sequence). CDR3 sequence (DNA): TGTGCCAGCAGCCCCCGGACAGGGGCTAGCACAGATACGCAGTATTTT. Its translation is CASSPRTGASTDTQYF.

This chain's CDR3 is CASSQEWPAGRHYEQYF. CDR3 nucleotides: TGCGCCAGCAGCCAAGAATGGCCGGCAGGAAGGCACTACGAGCAGTACTTC. The chain uses TRBV4-1 and TRBJ2-7; D ambiguous. The germline V and J ends were trimmed by 0 bases and 3 bases, with 18 bases remaining between them. The CDR3 totals 17 residues. Germline V CDR1 and CDR2: MGHRA, YSYEKL.

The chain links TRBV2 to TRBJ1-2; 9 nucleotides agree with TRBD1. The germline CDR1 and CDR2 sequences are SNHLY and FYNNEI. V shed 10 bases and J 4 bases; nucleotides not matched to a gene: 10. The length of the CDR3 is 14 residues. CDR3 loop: CATKDRQGGYGYTF. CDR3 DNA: TGTGCCACCAAAGACCGACAGGGGGGCTATGGCTACACCTTC.

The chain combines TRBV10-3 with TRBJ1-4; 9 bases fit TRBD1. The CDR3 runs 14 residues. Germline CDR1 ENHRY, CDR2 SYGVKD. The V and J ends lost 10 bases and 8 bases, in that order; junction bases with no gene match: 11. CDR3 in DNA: TGTGCCACCCACTCGGACAGGGGAAAAGAAAAACTGTTTTTT. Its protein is CATHSDRGKEKLFF.

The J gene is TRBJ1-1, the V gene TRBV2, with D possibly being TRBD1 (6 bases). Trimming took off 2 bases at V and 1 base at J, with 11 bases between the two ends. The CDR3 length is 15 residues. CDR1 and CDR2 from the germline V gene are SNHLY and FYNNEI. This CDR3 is CASSETGHWNTEAFF. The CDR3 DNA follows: TGTGCCAGCAGTGAAACGGGACACTGGAACACTGAAGCTTTCTTT.

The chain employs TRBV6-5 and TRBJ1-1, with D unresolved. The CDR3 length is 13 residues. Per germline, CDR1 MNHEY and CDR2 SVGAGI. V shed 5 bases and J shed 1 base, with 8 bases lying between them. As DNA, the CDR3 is TGTGCCAGCAGTATCACGGGGAACACTGAAGCTTTCTTT. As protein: CASSITGNTEAFF.

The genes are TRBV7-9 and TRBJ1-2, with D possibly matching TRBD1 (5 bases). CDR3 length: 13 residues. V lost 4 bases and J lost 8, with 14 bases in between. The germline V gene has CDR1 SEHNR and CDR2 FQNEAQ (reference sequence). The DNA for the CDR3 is TGTGCCAGCAGCTCCTCCGGGACCCAAGGCTACACCTTC. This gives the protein CASSSSGTQGYTF.

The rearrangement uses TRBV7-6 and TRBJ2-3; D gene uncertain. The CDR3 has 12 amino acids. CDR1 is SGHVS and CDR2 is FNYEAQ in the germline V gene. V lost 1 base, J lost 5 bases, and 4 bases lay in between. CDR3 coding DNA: TGTGCCAGCAGCTTAGTGGGAGATACGCAGTATTTT. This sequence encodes CASSLVGDTQYF.

In nucleotides, the CDR3 is TGTGCCGTCGAACACCTCGAAAAACAAGAGACCCAGTACTTC. It translates to CAVEHLEKQETQYF. The chain carries TRBV7-9 and TRBJ2-5; no clear D. This CDR3 has 14 amino acids. The V end was cut by 11 bases, the J end by 2 bases, with 18 bases between. The germline CDR1 and CDR2 sequences are SEHNR and FQNEAQ (reference sequence). Full variable domain (outside the CDR3, taken from reference TRBV7-9 and TRBJ2-5): DTGVSQNPRHKITKRGQNVTFRCDPISEHNRLYWYRQTLGQGPEFLTYFQNEAQLEKSRLLSDRFSAERPKGSFSTLEIQRTEQGDSAMYLCAVEHLEKQETQYFGPGTRLLVL.

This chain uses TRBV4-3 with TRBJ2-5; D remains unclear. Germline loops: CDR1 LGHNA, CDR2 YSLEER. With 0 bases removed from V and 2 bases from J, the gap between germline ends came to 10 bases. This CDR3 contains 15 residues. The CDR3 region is CASSQEIPGQETQYF. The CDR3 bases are TGCGCCAGCAGCCAAGAGATCCCCGGGCAAGAGACCCAGTACTTC.

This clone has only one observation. CDR3 sequence reads: CAISELRRGHTYNSPLHF. The CDR3 DNA is TGTGCCATCAGTGAGCTAAGGAGGGGGCATACCTATAATTCACCCCTCCACTTT. The chain recombines TRBV10-3 with TRBJ1-6, with 7 bases matching TRBD1. The CDR3 runs to 18 residues. Germline V gene data show CDR1 as ENHRY and CDR2 as SYGVKD. The V gene end was trimmed by 2 bases and the J gene end by 2 bases; junction bases not matched to a gene: 9.

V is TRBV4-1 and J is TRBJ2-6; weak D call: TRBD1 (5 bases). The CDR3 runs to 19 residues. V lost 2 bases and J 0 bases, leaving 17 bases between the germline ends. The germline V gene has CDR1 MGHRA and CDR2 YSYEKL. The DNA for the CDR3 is TGCGCCAGCAGCCAATTGTCTCAGGGATCCAGCTCTGGGGCCAACGTCCTGACTTTC. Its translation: CASSQLSQGSSSGANVLTF.

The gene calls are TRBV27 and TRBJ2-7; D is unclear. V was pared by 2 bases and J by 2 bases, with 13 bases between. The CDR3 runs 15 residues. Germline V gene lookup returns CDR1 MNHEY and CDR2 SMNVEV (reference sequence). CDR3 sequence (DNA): TGTGCCAGCAGTTTAAGTTACAGATCCCCCTACGAGCAGTACTTC. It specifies CASSLSYRSPYEQYF.

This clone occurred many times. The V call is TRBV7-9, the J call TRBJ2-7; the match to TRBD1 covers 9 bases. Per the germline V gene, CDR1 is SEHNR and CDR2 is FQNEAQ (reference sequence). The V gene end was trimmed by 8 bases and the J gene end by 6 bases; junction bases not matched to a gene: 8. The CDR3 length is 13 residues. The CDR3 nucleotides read TGTGCCAGCCAACCGACAGGGGGGTCCGAGCAGTACTTC. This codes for CASQPTGGSEQYF.

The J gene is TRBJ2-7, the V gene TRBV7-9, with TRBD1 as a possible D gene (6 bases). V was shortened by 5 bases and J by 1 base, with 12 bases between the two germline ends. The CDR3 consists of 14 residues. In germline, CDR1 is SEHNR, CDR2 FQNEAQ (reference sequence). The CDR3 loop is CASSLTGTSYEQYF. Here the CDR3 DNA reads TGTGCCAGCAGCCTCACCGGGACATCCTACGAGCAGTACTTC. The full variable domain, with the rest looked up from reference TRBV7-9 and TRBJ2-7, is DTGVSQNPRHKITKRGQNVTFRCDPISEHNRLYWYRQTLGQGPEFLTYFQNEAQLEKSRLLSDRFSAERPKGSFSTLEIQRTEQGDSAMYLCASSLTGTSYEQYFGPGTRLTVT.

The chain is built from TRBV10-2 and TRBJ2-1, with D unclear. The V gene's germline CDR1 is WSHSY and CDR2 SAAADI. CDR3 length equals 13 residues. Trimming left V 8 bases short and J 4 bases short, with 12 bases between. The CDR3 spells CASVVAVYNEQFF. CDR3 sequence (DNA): TGCGCCAGCGTGGTCGCAGTTTACAATGAGCAGTTCTTC.

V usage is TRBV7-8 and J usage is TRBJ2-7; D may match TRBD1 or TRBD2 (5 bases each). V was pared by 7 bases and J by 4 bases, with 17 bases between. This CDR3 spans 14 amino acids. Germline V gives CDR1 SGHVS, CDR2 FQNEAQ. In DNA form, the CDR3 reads TGTGCCAGCACCCCGTGGGGCAGAGGGTACGAGCAGTACTTC. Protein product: CASTPWGRGYEQYF.

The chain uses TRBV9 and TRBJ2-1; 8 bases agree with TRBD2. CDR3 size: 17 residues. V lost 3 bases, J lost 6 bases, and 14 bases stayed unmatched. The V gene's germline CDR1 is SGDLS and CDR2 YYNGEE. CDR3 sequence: CASSANKLAGGTNEQFF. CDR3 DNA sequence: TGTGCCAGCAGCGCCAATAAGCTAGCGGGCGGGACCAATGAGCAGTTCTTC.

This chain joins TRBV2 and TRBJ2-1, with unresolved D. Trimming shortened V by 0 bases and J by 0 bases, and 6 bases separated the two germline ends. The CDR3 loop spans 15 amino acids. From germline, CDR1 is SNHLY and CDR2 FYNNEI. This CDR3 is CASSEASASYNEQFF. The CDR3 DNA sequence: TGTGCCAGCAGTGAAGCTTCCGCCTCCTACAATGAGCAGTTCTTC.

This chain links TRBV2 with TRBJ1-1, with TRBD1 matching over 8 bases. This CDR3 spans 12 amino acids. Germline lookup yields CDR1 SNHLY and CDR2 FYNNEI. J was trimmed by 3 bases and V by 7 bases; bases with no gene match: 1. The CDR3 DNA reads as TGTGCCAGCATCAGGGGGCACACTGAAGCTTTCTTT. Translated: CASIRGHTEAFF. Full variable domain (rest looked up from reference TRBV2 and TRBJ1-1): EPEVTQTPSHQVTQMGQEVILRCVPISNHLYFYWYRQILGQKVEFLVSFYNNEISEKSEIFDDQFSVERPDGSNFTLKIRSTKLEDSAMYFCASIRGHTEAFFGQGTRLTVV.

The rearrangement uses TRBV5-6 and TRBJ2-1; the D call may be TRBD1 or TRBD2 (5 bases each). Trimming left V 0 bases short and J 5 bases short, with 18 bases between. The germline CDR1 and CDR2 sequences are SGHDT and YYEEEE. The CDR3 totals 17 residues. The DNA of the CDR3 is TGTGCCAGCAGCTTGGCCGAGGGGCTCAACCCCAACAATGAGCAGTTCTTC. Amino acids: CASSLAEGLNPNNEQFF.

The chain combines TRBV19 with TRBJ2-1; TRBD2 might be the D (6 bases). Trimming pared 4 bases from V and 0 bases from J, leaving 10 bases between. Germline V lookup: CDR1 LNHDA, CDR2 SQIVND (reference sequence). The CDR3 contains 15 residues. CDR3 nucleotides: TGTGCCAGTAGTAGGGGGACTGTCTCCTACAATGAGCAGTTCTTC. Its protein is CASSRGTVSYNEQFF.

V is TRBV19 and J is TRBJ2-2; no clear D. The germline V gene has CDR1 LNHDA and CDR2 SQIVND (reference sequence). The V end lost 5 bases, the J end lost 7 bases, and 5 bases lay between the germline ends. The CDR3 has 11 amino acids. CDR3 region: CASSFSGELFF. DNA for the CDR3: TGTGCCAGTAGTTTTAGCGGGGAGCTGTTTTTT.